Listed below are T cell receptor beta chains from one sample, sequenced in a study of T-cell memory formation after mild COVID-19. TCRdb called the 5' RACE reads again in MiXCR, with one record for every CDR3 protein. The profile shows 300,000 to 400,000 distinct CDR3 sequences, 25% to 30% of them singletons. The sequenced material came from PBMCs or a T cell subset sorted from them (not recorded which). Receptor source: an adult woman who had mild COVID-19 (a few samples of this study predate the infection). Cell type and time point are not known. The conserved cysteine and the conserved F or W are not part of the CDR3 here.

v_gene: TRBV15; j_gene: TRBJ2-3; CDR3aa: ATSRVRASTDTQY
v_gene: TRBV7-9; j_gene: TRBJ2-1; CDR3aa: ASSDGMGGQYNEQF
v_gene: TRBV5-1; j_gene: TRBJ1-1; CDR3aa: ASSLEQSVVGVGNTEAF
v_gene: TRBV7-3; j_gene: TRBJ1-1; CDR3aa: ASSLSSWGKNTEAF
v_gene: TRBV7-2; j_gene: TRBJ2-5; CDR3aa: ASSPRGQGIETQY
v_gene: TRBV29-1; j_gene: TRBJ1-1; CDR3aa: SVETQNTEAF
v_gene: TRBV4-2; j_gene: TRBJ2-1; CDR3aa: ASSPKGDLAGDYNEQF
v_gene: TRBV7-9; j_gene: TRBJ2-7; CDR3aa: ASSLSGKSYEQY
v_gene: TRBV20-1; j_gene: TRBJ2-7; CDR3aa: SHFLDGEQY
v_gene: TRBV10-3; j_gene: TRBJ1-1; CDR3aa: ATSQPRGNTEAF
v_gene: TRBV4-1; j_gene: TRBJ2-3; CDR3aa: ASSQVEVGVNTDTQY
v_gene: TRBV11-2; j_gene: TRBJ2-5; CDR3aa: ASSPEPGLEETQY
v_gene: TRBV7-2; j_gene: TRBJ2-5; CDR3aa: ASSRAWTSGSPSPQETQY
v_gene: TRBV11-2; j_gene: TRBJ2-3; CDR3aa: ASSWTGLAGDTQY
v_gene: TRBV12-3/TRBV12-4; j_gene: TRBJ2-3; CDR3aa: ASSLRTSESNTQY